This TCR beta chain comes out of a study of OX40 agonist ivuxolimab in advanced cancers. On the study more broadly: The dose of intravenous ivuxolimab that patients received every 2 weeks ranged from 0.01 to 10 mg/kg.

This clone was counted a few times. The repertoire was sequenced with immunoSEQ multiplex PCR; TCRdb's copy has only in-frame clones and lacks some. Of under 80,000 clones detected, 85% appear once; the ten largest clones hold roughly 4%. CDR1 is SNHLY and CDR2 is FYNNEI in the germline V gene. V shed 6 bases, J shed 13 bases, and the junction held 10 bases outside the gene matches. CDR3 length equals 12 residues. The sequenced sample was CD4+ or CD8+ T cells sorted from blood, obtained in a trial of the OX40 agonist ivuxolimab. This TCR derives from an adult with an advanced solid tumor such as melanoma, head and neck, liver or kidney cancer. This chain links TRBV2 with TRBJ2-7; 9 bases match TRBD1. The CDR3 bases are TGTGCCAGCAGAGAGCCGGGACAGGGTCCTTACTTC. Its protein is CASREPGQGPYF. Filled out from reference TRBV2 and TRBJ2-7, the complete variable domain reads EPEVTQTPSHQVTQMGQEVILRCVPISNHLYFYWYRQILGQKVEFLVSFYNNEISEKSEIFDDQFSVERPDGSNFTLKIRSTKLEDSAMYFCASREPGQGPYFGPGTRLTVT.